This T cell receptor beta chain was sequenced during a study of control samples from healthy donors and cancer patients. The protocol was immunoSEQ multiplex PCR, while the TCRdb copy is restricted to in-frame clones and leaves out a portion. Of more than 85,000 clones in the sample, roughly 83% were seen once. CDR1 SGDLS and CDR2 YYNGEE come from the germline V gene. The CDR3 totals 15 residues. Between the trimmed V and J ends, which lost 0 bases and 1 base, there was a span of 9 bases. The sample consisted of PBMCs. The source is a man aged 65-85 years with lung cancer. The rearrangement joins TRBV9 to TRBJ2-3; no clear D gene. The CDR3 is CASSVAWAGTDTQYF. In nucleotides, the CDR3 is TGTGCCAGCAGCGTAGCTTGGGCAGGCACAGATACGCAGTATTTT. Full variable domain (remainder filled in from reference TRBV9 and TRBJ2-3): DSGVTQTPKHLITATGQRVTLRCSPRSGDLSVYWYQQSLDQGLQFLIQYYNGEERAKGNILERFSAQQFPDLHSELNLSSLELGDSALYFCASSVAWAGTDTQYFGPGTRLTVL.